This is a list of T cell receptor beta chains from one sample in a study of T cell responses to AZD1222 COVID-19 vaccine. Repertoires were generated with immunoSEQ multiplex PCR, while TCRdb's copy carries only in-frame clones and drops some. This sample yields 130,000 to 150,000 clones, of which 75% to 95% are seen a single time; less than 3.5% belongs to the top ten. This sample comprised peripheral blood, obtained on day 0 of MenACWY control vaccination. All receptors come from an adult in good health. CDR3s include the opening cysteine and the closing phenylalanine or tryptophan. The order of the fields is V gene, D gene, clone size, J gene, CDR3 DNA, CDR3 protein. The D gene is left open where the match is weak. Rows give clone size only sometimes, using once, few, many, or a class for an expanded clone.

>TRBV7-3|.|.|TRBJ1-1
TGTGCCAGCACCCTCTCCGTGGGAACTGAAGCTTTCTTT
CASTLSVGTEAFF
>TRBV7-8|.|.|TRBJ2-7
TGTGCCAGCAGCTTCTTAGGACAGCTCTACGAGCAGTACTTC
CASSFLGQLYEQYF
>TRBV28|.|.|TRBJ1-5
TGTGCCAGCAGTTTAAAGGCCGGGGCAGGGCGCAATCAGCCCCAGCATTTT
CASSLKAGAGRNQPQHF
>TRBV27|.|.|TRBJ2-1
TGTGCCAGTTCATTAGCGGGACAGAATTACAATGAGCAGTTCTTC
CASSLAGQNYNEQFF
>TRBV4-1|TRBD2|.|TRBJ2-1
TGCGCCAGCAGCCAAGAGGGTAGCGGGAGTCCCTACAATGAGCAGTTCTTC
CASSQEGSGSPYNEQFF
>TRBV9|.|.|TRBJ1-4
TGTGCCAGCAGCCCTGATGGGCCTGAAAAACTGTTTTTT
CASSPDGPEKLFF
>TRBV6-1|.|.|TRBJ1-6
TGTGCCAGCAGTGAACGGTTGGCCGGCAGCTATAATTCACCCCTCCACTTT
CASSERLAGSYNSPLHF
>TRBV5-1|TRBD1|.|TRBJ1-2
TGCGCCAGCAGTTCACAGGGGGCCTATGGCTACACCTTC
CASSSQGAYGYTF
>TRBV19|TRBD1|.|TRBJ1-1
TGTGCCAGTATGGGGACAGGGACGGGGGGCACTGAAGCTTTCTTT
CASMGTGTGGTEAFF
>TRBV9|.|.|TRBJ1-1
TGTGCCAGCAGCGTCGACCCCGGGCCTGGGGGGACTGAAGCTTTCTTT
CASSVDPGPGGTEAFF
>TRBV30|.|.|TRBJ1-6
TGTGCCTGGAGTGGGGGCTATAATTCACCCCTCCACTTT
CAWSGGYNSPLHF
>TRBV28|.|.|TRBJ1-2
TGTGCCAGCAGTTTTTTTGGGCCGAACTATGGCTACACCTTC
CASSFFGPNYGYTF
>TRBV11-2|.|.|TRBJ2-2
TGTGCCAGCAGCTCGGACCTATTTAACGGGGAGCTGTTTTTT
CASSSDLFNGELFF
>TRBV20-1|TRBD1|.|TRBJ1-2
TGCAGTGTGGACAGGGATTTTGGCTACACCTTC
CSVDRDFGYTF
>TRBV7-9|.|.|TRBJ2-5
TGTGCCAGCAGCTTAGAGTACAGGCAAGAGACCCAGTACTTC
CASSLEYRQETQYF
>TRBV4-1|.|.|TRBJ2-2
TGCGCCAGCAGCCAAGAAGGGGCGAACACCGGGGAGCTGTTTTTT
CASSQEGANTGELFF
>TRBV30|TRBD1|.|TRBJ1-6
TGTGCCTCGGGACAGGGGGTTAATTCACCCCTCCACTTT
CASGQGVNSPLHF
>TRBV7-2|.|few|TRBJ2-3
TGTGCCAGCAGCTCGAGCCCTGGCTTCACAGATACGCAGTATTTT
CASSSSPGFTDTQYF
>TRBV19|TRBD1|.|TRBJ1-1
TGTGCCAGTAGTTGGGACAGGGTTTCAGAAGCTTTCTTT
CASSWDRVSEAFF
>TRBV7-3|TRBD1|.|TRBJ2-3
TGTGCCAGCAGCCGGGACAGGGGGGGAGATACGCAGTATTTT
CASSRDRGGDTQYF
>TRBV7-2|.|.|TRBJ1-1
TGTGCCAGCAGCCAGGGCAGGTACACTGAAGCTTTCTTT
CASSQGRYTEAFF
>TRBV19|.|.|TRBJ2-7
TGTGCCAGTATCGGACGGACCTACGAGCAGTACTTC
CASIGRTYEQYF
>TRBV7-9|TRBD2|.|TRBJ2-1
TGTGCCAGCAGCATATTTTCGGGAGGGCGCGATGAGCAGTTCTTC
CASSIFSGGRDEQFF
>TRBV10-3|TRBD1|.|TRBJ1-1
TGTGCCATCGACAGGGGGCGAGGTGAAGCTTTCTTT
CAIDRGRGEAFF
>TRBV19|.|.|TRBJ1-3
TGTGCCAGTAGTCCGTGGACCGGCTCTGGAAACACCATATATTTT
CASSPWTGSGNTIYF
>TRBV30|.|.|TRBJ2-3
TGTGCCTGGAGTCGGTACGGGGGTAGCACAGATACGCAGTATTTT
CAWSRYGGSTDTQYF
>TRBV9|.|few|TRBJ1-3
TGTGCCAGCAGCGTAGAAGGGTCAGGCTCTGGAAACACCATATATTTT
CASSVEGSGSGNTIYF
>TRBV18|.|.|TRBJ1-3
TGTGCCAGCTCCCCGTTGGATGGCAGTGGGGCCTCTGGAAACACCATATATTTT
CASSPLDGSGASGNTIYF
>TRBV21-1|.|.|TRBJ1-5
TGTGCCAGCACTCTAGGAGCGGTCAGGCCCCAGCATTTT
CASTLGAVRPQHF
>TRBV7-9|.|.|TRBJ1-6
TGTGCCAGCAGCTTAGTGAAAGGGGTTTCACCCCTCCACTTT
CASSLVKGVSPLHF